Presented here are 11 T cell receptor beta chains from one specimen sequenced in a study of shared clonotypes between healthy human individuals. Sequencing used immunoSEQ multiplex PCR; TCRdb keeps in-frame clones, though not all of them. The table includes about 1.5 million clones, about 96% detected once. Specimen: naive CD4+ T cells sorted from blood. The subset was: CD45RA+ positively selected. These receptors were collected from a man under 40 in good health.

The V and J genes are TRBV11-2 and TRBJ2-2; a weak D match, TRBD1 (5 bases). The CDR3 is 17 amino acids. Germline V gene sequence: CDR1 SGHAT, CDR2 FQNNGV. Trimming took 1 base from V and 4 from J, leaving 16 bases between them. Written as DNA, the CDR3 is TGTGCCAGCAGCTTAGCCGGACATACTCGGAGCACCGGGGAGCTGTTTTTT. This sequence encodes CASSLAGHTRSTGELFF.

The J gene is TRBJ1-5, the V gene TRBV28, with 7 bases matching TRBD1. In germline, CDR1 is MDHEN, CDR2 SYDVKM. V shed 7 bases, J shed 4 bases, and the junction held 13 bases outside the gene matches. This CDR3 contains 16 residues. DNA of the CDR3: TGTGCCAGCACTCTGGGACAGCGCCCTGGTAATCAGCCCCAGCATTTT. Translated, it gives CASTLGQRPGNQPQHF.

The chain carries TRBV7-9 and TRBJ1-4; D not resolved. V was shortened by 5 bases and J by 0 bases, with 16 bases between the two germline ends. The germline V gene encodes CDR1 SEHNR and CDR2 FQNEAQ (reference sequence). The CDR3 spans 17 residues. The CDR3 sequence: CASSLEASSATNEKLFF. The CDR3 DNA sequence: TGTGCCAGCAGCCTAGAAGCTAGCAGTGCAACTAATGAAAAACTGTTTTTT. The variable domain in full, completed from reference TRBV7-9 and TRBJ1-4, reads DTGVSQNPRHKITKRGQNVTFRCDPISEHNRLYWYRQTLGQGPEFLTYFQNEAQLEKSRLLSDRFSAERPKGSFSTLEIQRTEQGDSAMYLCASSLEASSATNEKLFFGSGTQLSVL.

V and J are TRBV28 and TRBJ1-1; D perhaps matches TRBD1 (5 bases). V lost 6 bases and J lost 6, with 11 bases in between. Germline CDR1 is MDHEN and CDR2 is SYDVKM. The CDR3 totals 12 residues. Here the CDR3 DNA reads TGTGCCAGCAGATGGGACGAGGCTGAAGCTTTCTTT. Protein: CASRWDEAEAFF. Drawing the rest from reference TRBV28 and TRBJ1-1, the complete variable domain is DVKVTQSSRYLVKRTGEKVFLECVQDMDHENMFWYRQDPGLGLRLIYFSYDVKMKEKGDIPEGYSVSREKKERFSLILESASTNQTSMYLCASRWDEAEAFFGQGTRLTVV.

The sample holds one count of this clone. Here the CDR3 reads CASSPHRGRPTDTQYF. The CDR3 DNA sequence: TGTGCCAGCAGCCCCCACAGGGGGCGGCCCACAGATACGCAGTATTTT. V gene TRBV11-2 combines with J gene TRBJ2-3, with TRBD1 identical over 9 bases. Germline assignment: CDR1 SGHAT and CDR2 FQNNGV. The CDR3 covers 16 residues. Trimming took 5 bases from V and 2 from J; bases not matched to a gene: 8.

Note on this clone: Other DNA sequences of this sample code for an identical CDR3. J is TRBJ1-1 and V is TRBV6-5; D might be TRBD1 (5 bases). The CDR3 length is 14 residues. Trimming shortened V by 2 bases and J by 1 base, and 8 bases separated the two germline ends. Germline assignment: CDR1 MNHEY and CDR2 SVGAGI. In DNA form, the CDR3 reads TGTGCCAGCAGTTACAGGGGTGAGAACACTGAAGCTTTCTTT. Encoded protein: CASSYRGENTEAFF.

The J gene is TRBJ2-5, the V gene TRBV7-8, with D perhaps assigned TRBD1 or TRBD2 (5 bases each). Between the trimmed V and J ends, which lost 6 bases and 2 bases, there was a span of 16 bases. This CDR3 comprises 15 residues. Germline V CDR1 and CDR2: SGHVS, FQNEAQ. This CDR3 reads CASSSTGTHQETQYF. CDR3 sequence (DNA): TGTGCCAGCAGTTCAACCGGGACGCATCAAGAGACCCAGTACTTC.

The chain links TRBV7-2 to TRBJ1-2; 8 nucleotides align to TRBD1. This CDR3 comprises 15 residues. Germline loops: CDR1 SGHTA, CDR2 FQGNSA. V dropped 5 bases and J dropped 2; count of bases not matched to a gene: 7. The CDR3 here is CASSPWGDRNYGYTF. DNA for the CDR3: TGTGCCAGCAGCCCCTGGGGGGACAGGAACTATGGCTACACCTTC.

This chain links TRBV11-3 with TRBJ2-2; D unclear. The germline gives CDR1 SGHNT, CDR2 YENEEA. V shed 1 base and J shed 5 bases, with 8 bases lying between them. CDR3 size: 14 residues. CDR3 coding DNA: TGTGCCAGCAGCTTAGTTGGGTCAACCGGGGAGCTGTTTTTT. Protein product: CASSLVGSTGELFF.

The chain links TRBV14 to TRBJ2-4, with TRBD1 as a possible D gene (6 bases). Germline CDR1 is SGHDN and CDR2 is FVKESK. The V end lost 4 bases, the J end lost 0 bases, and 10 bases lay between the germline ends. The CDR3 runs 15 residues. CDR3 nucleotide sequence: TGTGCCAGCAGCCCAGGGGTTATAGCCAAAAACATTCAGTACTTC. Protein product: CASSPGVIAKNIQYF.

This sequence joins TRBV9 and TRBJ2-1, with 14 bases aligning to TRBD2. This CDR3 is 16 amino acids long. J gave up 8 bases and V 2 bases, and 6 bases lay outside the gene matches. Per germline, CDR1 SGDLS and CDR2 YYNGEE. The CDR3 DNA reads as TGTGCCAGCAGCGTGGGGACTAGCGGGAGATCGCATGAGCAGTTCTTC. Protein: CASSVGTSGRSHEQFF.